This T cell receptor beta chain came from a study of cytomegalovirus exposure and HLA in healthy donors. For the study at large: Roughly 80 million unique TCRs from HLA-typed donors made up an early data release.

From germline, CDR1 is MNHEY and CDR2 SMNVEV (reference sequence). V was pared by 4 bases and J by 4 bases, with 17 bases between. The length of the CDR3 is 16 residues. Both 60 Vbeta primers and 13 Jbeta primers went into the PCR. Repertoires were generated with immunoSEQ multiplex PCR, while TCRdb's copy carries only in-frame clones and drops some. Here the sample spans approximately 120,000 clones, approximately 84% being singletons. These donors counted as nominally healthy when sampled, but unrecorded immune exposures were likely. Sequencing was performed on PBMCs. J is TRBJ2-1 and V is TRBV27; a weak D match, TRBD2 (6 bases). The receptor comes from a man between 18 and 29 years old in good health and CMV-seropositive. CDR3 amino acids: CASSSSRLGTYNEQFF. CDR3 sequence (DNA): TGTGCCAGCAGTTCCAGCCGACTAGGAACATACAATGAGCAGTTCTTC.